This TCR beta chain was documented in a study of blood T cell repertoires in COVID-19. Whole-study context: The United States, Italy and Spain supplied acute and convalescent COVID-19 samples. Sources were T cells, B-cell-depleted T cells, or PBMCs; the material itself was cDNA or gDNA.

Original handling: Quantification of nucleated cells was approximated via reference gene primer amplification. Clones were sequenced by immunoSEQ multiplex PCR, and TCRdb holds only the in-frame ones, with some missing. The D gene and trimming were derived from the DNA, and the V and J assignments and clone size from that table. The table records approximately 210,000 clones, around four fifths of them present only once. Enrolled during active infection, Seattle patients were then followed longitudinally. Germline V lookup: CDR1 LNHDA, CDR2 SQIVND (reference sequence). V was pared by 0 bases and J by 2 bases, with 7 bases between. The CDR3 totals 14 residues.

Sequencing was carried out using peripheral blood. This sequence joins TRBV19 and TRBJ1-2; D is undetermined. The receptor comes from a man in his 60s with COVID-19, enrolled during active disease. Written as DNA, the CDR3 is TGTGCCAGTAGTATAGAGGGCGGGAACTATGGCTACACCTTC. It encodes CASSIEGGNYGYTF.